This T cell receptor beta chain comes out of a study of control samples from healthy donors and cancer patients (TCRdb year 2020). Comment on this clone: Its antigen is unknown. No much larger clonotype is one base removed from it; base qualities were not supplied.

Library generation was performed with the immunoSEQ multiplex PCR assay. Drawn from immuneACCESS, this table holds only the in-frame rearrangements with V and J called that TCRdb kept. Clones are partly lost; checked studies trace under half to an unresolved V gene and leave the rest unexplained. This sample is represented by under 150,000 clones; 88% of them were singletons. The top ten clones comprise 3% to 4% of the sample. The CDR3 goes from the cysteine to the phenylalanine over 15 residues. Only the CDR3 DNA is retained, 45 bases long and in frame from the first base. From V the trimming removes 0 bases and from J it removes 6 bases, while the gene matches leave 6 bases of the junction unaccounted for. The germline V gene specifies SGDLS as CDR1 and YYNGEE as CDR2.

The sequencing input was blood. The TCR comes from a man aged 35 to 55 in good health. The V and J segments used are TRBV9 and TRBJ2-7, with 10 junctional bases fitting TRBD1. The CDR3 protein sequence reads: CASSVEGTGAGEQYF. The nucleotides read TGTGCCAGCAGCGTAGAAGGGACAGGGGCGGGCGAGCAGTACTTC.